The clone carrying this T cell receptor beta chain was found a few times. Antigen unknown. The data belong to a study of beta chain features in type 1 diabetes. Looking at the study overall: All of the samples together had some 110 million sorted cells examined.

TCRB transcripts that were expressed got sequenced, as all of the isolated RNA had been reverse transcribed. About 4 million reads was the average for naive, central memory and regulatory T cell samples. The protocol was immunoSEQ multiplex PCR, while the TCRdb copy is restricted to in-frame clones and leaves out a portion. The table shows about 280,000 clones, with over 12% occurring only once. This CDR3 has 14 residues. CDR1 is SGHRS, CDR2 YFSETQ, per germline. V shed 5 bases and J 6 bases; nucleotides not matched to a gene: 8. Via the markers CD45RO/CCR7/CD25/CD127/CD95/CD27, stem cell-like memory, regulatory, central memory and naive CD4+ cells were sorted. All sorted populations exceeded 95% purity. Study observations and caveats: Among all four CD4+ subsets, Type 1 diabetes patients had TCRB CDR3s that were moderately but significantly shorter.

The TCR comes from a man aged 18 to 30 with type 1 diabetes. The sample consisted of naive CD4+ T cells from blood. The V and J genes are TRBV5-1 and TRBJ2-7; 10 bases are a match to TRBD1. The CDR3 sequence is CASSDGQGDSEQYF. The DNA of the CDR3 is TGCGCCAGCAGTGACGGACAGGGGGATAGCGAGCAGTACTTC.